The present T cell receptor beta chain was sequenced within a study of CD8+CD57+ T cells in acquired aplastic anemia. Study as a whole: Sorted CD4+ and CD8+ cells gave a mean 3.2 ug DNA, range 0.2 to 27.4 ug.

According to the study, genomic DNA was the template for TCR beta VDJ and CDR3 profiling. TCRdb independently ran MiXCR on the reads; one entry per CDR3 protein. This table has 100,000 to 150,000 distinct CDR3 sequences, over 30% appearing once. The authors sequenced patients whose flow cytometry had shown CD8+CD57+ cell expansion. The patients, all of them, had severe acquired aplastic anemia. Notes on this clonotype: What it binds is not known.

Study-wide results and limits: Shared by patients and controls, some 29 CD8+ CDR3s were abundant in patients.

The CDR3 is 15 residues long. Germline V gene data show CDR1 as MNHEY and CDR2 as SVGAGI. The V and J ends lost 2 bases and 18 bases respectively, with 23 bases between them. V gene TRBV6-5 combines with J gene TRBJ1-6; TRBD1 is a possible D gene (5 bases). This sequence originates from a human donor with aplastic anemia. The sample taken for sequencing was sorted CD4+, CD8+, or CD8+CD57+ T cells (not recorded which) from PBMCs. This CDR3 is CASSYHRPYEGKPHF. CDR3 bases: TGTGCCAGCAGTTACCATCGCCCCTACGAGGGGAAACCCCACTTT.